The source of this TCR beta chain is a study of regulatory T cells in long-lasting Graves disease. Both iRepertoire HTBI primers and Arm-PCR of CDR3 regions were used to build the TCR beta libraries. TCRdb passed the multiplex PCR reads through MiXCR, listing each CDR3 protein once. Of 380,000 or so distinct CDR3 sequences listed, 15% to 20% were seen once; the top ten hold roughly a fifth. The CDR3 length is 14 residues. Germline CDR1 is SGHRS and CDR2 is YFSETQ. V lost 4 bases and J lost 7, with 17 bases in between. Time point denoted: newly diagnosed GD, antithyroid drugs for less than 3 months. PBMC-extracted RNA yielded the TCR library. This clonotype was seen a few times. These data also featured in a second study, about T cells in Graves' hyperthyroidism and ophthalmopathy.

This clonotype was sampled from a woman under 30 with Graves disease. This rearrangement joins TRBV5-1 to TRBJ1-1, with D tentatively TRBD1 (5 bases). The input for sequencing was peripheral blood mononuclear cells (PBMCs), taken at new diagnosis, from a patient treated with antithyroid drugs. CDR3 residues: CASSVSGPRGEAFF. The CDR3 bases are TGCGCCAGCAGCGTGTCGGGCCCTAGGGGTGAAGCTTTCTTT.